This T cell receptor beta chain was documented in a study of cytomegalovirus exposure and HLA in healthy donors (dated 2017 in TCRdb). In terms of the full investigation: According to an earlier analysis of 587 of the donors, some 180 million T cells yielded roughly 110 million unique TCR beta sequences and about 300 Gb of sequence data. Typing coverage varied by locus: roughly 629-640 donors for A, B, C, DRB1 and DQB1; approximately 520 for DQA1; about 570 for DPA1; around 450 for DPB1. In the later analysis, no new phenotypic data were used to find candidate immune exposures; instead, reliance was placed on TCR beta sequences and their occurrence across donors. High-throughput TCR immunosequencing, statistical association of individual TCRs with disease status, and machine learning were combined to predict cytomegalovirus infection status. In addition to the first cohort of hundreds of subjects, a separate validation cohort of approximately 130 different subjects was used. Roughly 300 gigabases of sequencing data and roughly 90 million unique TCR sequences were included in an early release covering over 600 HLA-typed donors. An earlier analysis of several hundred of the donors applied high-throughput TCR beta sequencing to assess whether each TCR beta V gene segment acted as functional or pseudogenic. A later analysis re-analyzed previously published TCR beta repertoires from 666 donors and added high-resolution HLA genotyping to study TCR occurrence patterns. All discovery cohort repertoires had been generated on a single sequencing platform. Using immunosequencing, the study profiled T cell repertoires from around 670 subjects and related those repertoires to cytomegalovirus serostatus. Of the 350 to 450 genotyped donors, roughly 80% were placed in the genetic ancestry cluster associated with self-reported Caucasian donors. HLA typing included class I and class II loci at four-digit resolution. In a later genetic analysis, genome-wide SNP genotypes for about 55% of the roughly 700 donors were used, and that subset was treated as a discovery cohort. Roughly five DR-DQ haplotypes were treated as single units for association and clustering because of strong linkage in the cohort. Donor age, sex, ethnicity and CMV serostatus were collected together with the repertoire data. The study aimed to test whether signatures of past pathogen exposure could be identified by cataloging public T cell receptors. On average, around 230,000 unique TCR beta nucleotide sequences were sequenced per donor among roughly 430 genotyped donors of the cohort, with roughly a sixth of those sequences being non-productive. Overall results and qualifications from the work: In the study, around 150 TCR beta chains were listed as associated with cytomegalovirus. Correlated functional status among segregating V segments might be attributable to linkage disequilibrium, but an unknown experimental factor could not be ruled out. In vitro tests confirmed that a few of the cytomegalovirus-associated TCR beta chains recognize cytomegalovirus antigens. Assigning TCR associations to individual alleles was difficult when HLA alleles, especially DR and DQ, strongly co-occurred. A later analysis found that most CMV-associated TCR beta chains appeared HLA-restricted, with HLA associations seemingly driven largely by CMV exposure. The authors suggested that the approach could potentially be generalized to other disease states and immunological phenotypes. The classifier was reported to diagnose cytomegalovirus status with high specificity and sensitivity in both the original and validation cohorts. A later analysis found that TCR association rates varied across HLA loci, with DRB1 alleles showing the most associated TCRs and HLA-C alleles the fewest. The cohort was sequenced for TCR beta chains only, and without alpha or paired-chain data the features that could be detected were limited. In a later analysis, HLA-associated TCR beta chains showed more clonal expansion and lower generation probabilities than non-associated chains that were equally common. In an earlier analysis of 587 of the donors, most TCR beta V segments appeared in productive rearrangements about 87% or about 30% of the time, broadly matching IMGT annotations. According to a later genetic analysis, donors in an Asian-associated ancestry cluster had fewer N-insertions in productive TCRs than the approximately 670-donor mean. Because counts were too low, seventeen rarely observed V segments, including chromosome 9 orphons, were excluded from the earlier analysis of under 650 of the donors. A further reported finding was that TCR beta sequences accurately predicted the HLA-A and HLA-B alleles for most subjects in the first cohort. According to a later analysis, parvovirus B19, influenza, CMV and Epstein-Barr virus appeared linked to several top co-occurrence clusters. Across donors, most TCR sequences were observed very rarely, whereas some public TCRs were present in many individuals. In a later genetic analysis, a missense DCLRE1C variant was associated with V-gene and J-gene trimming of TCR beta chains, and the association was replicated in an independent cohort. A cluster of highly shared sequence variants was judged likely to represent a technical artifact of the sequencing pipeline. Specific HLA alleles were associated with 16,951 TCR beta sequences at a false discovery rate of 0.05 in a later analysis. Because some donors lacked HLA typing at each locus, the association tests relied only on the typed subset. Presence/absence analyses assumed roughly uniform sequencing depth across donors, an assumption that may not hold. Because the 87-base-pair reads could not distinguish some IMGT-functional V segments, including TRBV6-2 and TRBV6-3, those segments were excluded. The only immune exposure information available for the cohort was CMV serostatus.

Deletion took 7 bases off V and 3 bases off J, with a span of 12 bases between the germline ends. CDR1 and CDR2 are drawn from the germline V gene (reference sequence): LNHDA, SQIVND. Including cysteine and phenylalanine, the CDR3 has 13 amino acids. The sequence is cut down to CDR3 DNA, 39 bases in frame from base 1. Library creation used the immunoSEQ multiplex PCR assay. A mixture of 60 forward primers for TCR Vbeta segments and 13 reverse primers for TCR Jbeta segments was used in the multiplex PCR. A multiplex PCR assay on genomic DNA amplified the CDR3 region of rearranged TCR beta genes. The Illumina HiSeq System was used to sequence the amplified TCR beta libraries as 87-base-pair reads. Concerning the study's data processing: A later analysis counted approximately 76 million unique TCR beta chains across the 550 to 750 repertoires, and 9 million to 14 million of these chains were shared by at least two donors. Raw reads were error-corrected and collapsed into unique sequences with a nearest-neighbor algorithm that merged closely related sequences to remove PCR and sequencing errors. Alignment of CDR3 sequences to IMGT reference sequences was used to assign V, D and J gene segments. For a sequence to be retained, a match of at least six nucleotides was required to both a V gene segment and a J gene segment. A rearrangement was called productive if the CDR3 had no stop codons and remained in frame with V and J, and every other rearrangement was called non-productive. Following IMGT convention, CDR3 was defined as the stretch from the second conserved V-encoded cysteine up to the conserved J-encoded phenylalanine. In an earlier analysis of approximately 500 of the donors, sequences lacking an unambiguous match to a single V gene segment were excluded. In an earlier analysis of approximately 590 of the donors, a V segment was called functional when productive rearrangements were above 56.7%, and segregating when the standard deviation between donors exceeded 5%. To diagnose cytomegalovirus status from the catalog of TCR beta chain sequences, a statistical classification framework was built. V and J gene assignment, in a later analysis, came from comparing TCR nucleotide sequences with IMGT/GENE-DB human TR gene sequences. The TCRdist pipeline was used in a later analysis to assign CDR3 sequences and most-parsimonious VDJ recombination scenarios. In a later analysis, every TCR beta chain was defined by the combination of its CDR3 amino acid sequence and its V-gene family, and reads without a unique V-gene family were dropped. To address suspected cross-contamination and a sequencing artifact, a later analysis removed roughly 580 highly shared, low-generation-probability nucleotide sequences. In a later analysis, a clonal expansion index was calculated for each public chain from normalized within-repertoire ranks of inferred template counts. In a later analysis, generation probabilities were computed with a VDJ recombination model fitted to out-of-frame rearrangements, and the resulting probabilities were checked against IGoR. In a later analysis, hypergeometric tests were used to score TCR-TCR, TCR-HLA and TCR-CMV co-occurrence, with a repertoire-size bias correction applied to TCR pairs. False discovery rates were estimated in a later analysis by permuting HLA or CMV assignments 20 times. In a later analysis, co-occurring TCRs were grouped using DBSCAN, and TCRdist sequence similarity was added for clustering within HLA-allele-positive subsets. For co-occurrence clustering, repertoires with fewer than 30,000 or more than 120,000 public chains were excluded, along with five repertoires with anomalous nucleotide sharing. Entries here come from immuneACCESS through TCRdb and include only in-frame sequences with V and J called. Some clones fail to appear in such tables; in the studies checked, an unresolved V gene covers under half of the shortfall, and the cause of the remainder is unknown. V and J calls and clone size are copied from that table; D and trimming were computed from the DNA. The table of this sample itemizes some 40,000 clones. Over 3.5% of the sample is taken by the ten largest.

With respect to this clone: Its antigen is not yet known.

In total, more than 500 healthy bone marrow donors made up the cohort. All cohort members were sampled while nominally healthy, although unrecorded immune exposures were likely present. The donor tested CMV seronegative, placing the donor among the 350 or so seronegative members of the cohort. Each donor provided a peripheral blood sample, and peripheral blood mononuclear cells were used for TCR beta sequencing. Genomic DNA was extracted from the blood cell samples with the Qiagen DNeasy Blood Extraction Kit. The rearrangement combines TRBV19 with TRBJ1-2; a tentative D match to TRBD1 spans 6 bases. Sequencing used PBMCs. This TCR was recovered from a male donor in good health and CMV-seronegative. The CDR3 reads CASMGDTYYGYTF. DNA sequence: TGTGCCAGTATGGGGGACACATACTATGGCTACACCTTC.